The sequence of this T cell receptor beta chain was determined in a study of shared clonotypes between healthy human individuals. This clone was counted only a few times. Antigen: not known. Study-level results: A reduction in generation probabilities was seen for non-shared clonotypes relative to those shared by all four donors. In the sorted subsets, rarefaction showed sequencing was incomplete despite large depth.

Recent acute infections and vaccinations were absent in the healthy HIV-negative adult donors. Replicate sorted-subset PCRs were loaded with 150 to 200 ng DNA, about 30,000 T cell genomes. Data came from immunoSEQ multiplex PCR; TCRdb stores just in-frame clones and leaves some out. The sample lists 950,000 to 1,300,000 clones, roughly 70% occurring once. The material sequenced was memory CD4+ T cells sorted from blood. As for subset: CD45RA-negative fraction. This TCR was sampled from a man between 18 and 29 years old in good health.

The CDR3, as DNA: TGTGCCAGCCATTCGAAGGGGGCGGACTATGGCTACACCTTC. It is translated as CASHSKGADYGYTF. The chain has TRBV5-6 and TRBJ1-2; 7 bases are a match to TRBD1. The germline V gene encodes CDR1 SGHDT and CDR2 YYEEEE. V shed 7 bases and J 3 bases; nucleotides not matched to a gene: 9. CDR3 length: 14 residues.